This T cell receptor beta chain was sequenced for a study of Tregs in tolerant kidney transplant recipients. Of note for this clone: Its antigen is undetermined.

Broader study findings: For some patients, primers changed over time, blocking nucleotide-level comparison.

Only in-frame clones appear in the TCRdb table, and some are missing; sequencing was by immunoSEQ multiplex PCR. Of more than 75,000 clones in the sample, 90% to 95% are singletons; the top ten hold 0.46%. CDR1 is SEHNR and CDR2 is FQNEAQ in the germline V gene (reference sequence). Between the trimmed V and J ends, which lost 4 bases and 4 bases, there was a span of 15 bases. The CDR3 sequence is 15 residues long. This rearrangement joins TRBV7-9 to TRBJ2-3, with D maybe TRBD1 (6 bases). The sample in question was CD4+ T cells from blood, obtained before the transplant. This TCR came from a human donor who received a combined kidney and bone marrow transplant. CDR3 residues: CASSWRTGSADTQYF. The CDR3, as DNA: TGTGCCAGCAGCTGGAGAACAGGGTCTGCAGATACGCAGTATTTT.